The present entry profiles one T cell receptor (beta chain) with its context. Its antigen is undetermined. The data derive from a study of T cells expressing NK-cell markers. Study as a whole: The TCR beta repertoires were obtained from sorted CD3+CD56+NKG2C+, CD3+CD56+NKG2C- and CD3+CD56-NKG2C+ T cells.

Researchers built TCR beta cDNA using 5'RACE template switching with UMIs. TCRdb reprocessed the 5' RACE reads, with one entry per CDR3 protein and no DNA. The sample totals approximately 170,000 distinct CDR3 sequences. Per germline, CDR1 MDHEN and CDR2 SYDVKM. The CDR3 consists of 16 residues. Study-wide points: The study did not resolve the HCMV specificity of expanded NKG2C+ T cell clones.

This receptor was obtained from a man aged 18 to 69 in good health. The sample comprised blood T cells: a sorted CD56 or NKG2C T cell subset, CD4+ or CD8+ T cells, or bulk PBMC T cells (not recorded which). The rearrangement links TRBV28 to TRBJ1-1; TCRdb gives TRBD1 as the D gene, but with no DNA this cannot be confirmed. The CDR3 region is CASSPGTGGFVTEAFF.